Below are 12 T cell receptor beta chains sequenced from a single sample in a study of blood T cells in healthy people across ages. A second PCR of 7 to 11 cycles used a sample-barcoded 5' primer and a J-beta primer mix. TCRdb reprocessed the 5' RACE reads with MiXCR, giving one entry per CDR3 protein. The sample comprises hundreds of thousands of distinct CDR3 sequences, 58% of which are singletons, and 35% to 40% rests with the top ten. The material sequenced was blood. These receptors all stem from a man in his 60s in good health.

This clonotype was seen only a few times. The chain links TRBV29-1 to TRBJ2-3; 8 bases are a match to TRBD2. Germline CDR1 is SQVTM and CDR2 is ANQGSEA. CDR3 length: 15 amino acids. With V trimmed by 5 bases and J by 0 bases, 7 bases remained unmatched. The CDR3 DNA follows: TGCAGCGTTATCCCCGGGGGGGTTAGCACAGATACGCAGTATTTT. Its translation: CSVIPGGVSTDTQYF.

This rearrangement joins TRBV6-1 to TRBJ2-1; perhaps TRBD1 as D (6 bases). CDR3 size: 19 residues. Per germline, CDR1 MNHNS and CDR2 SASEGT. Trimming stripped 6 bases from V and 9 bases from J, with 33 bases between. CDR3 region: CASRSTANREGQGNGEQFF. The CDR3 region has the DNA TGTGCCAGCAGATCTACCGCAAATCGGGAAGGCCAGGGGAACGGTGAGCAGTTCTTC.

This clonotype has a handful of counts. V is TRBV7-9 and J is TRBJ2-6; D ambiguous. CDR1 is SEHNR and CDR2 is FQNEAQ in the germline V gene (reference sequence). V was cut by 5 bases and J by 0 bases, with 11 bases left in between. This CDR3 comprises 16 residues. The CDR3 nucleotides read TGTGCCAGCAGCCCATACCGTAGCTCTGGGGCCAACGTCCTGACTTTC. It yields the protein CASSPYRSSGANVLTF.

The gene calls are TRBV6-5 and TRBJ2-5, with TRBD1 as a possible D gene (6 bases). Germline V gene lookup returns CDR1 MNHEY and CDR2 SVGAGI. There are 15 residues in the CDR3. The V end lost 2 bases, the J end lost 4 bases, and 14 bases lay between the germline ends. The CDR3 region is CASSYEGGLGETQYF. The CDR3, as DNA: TGTGCCAGCAGTTACGAAGGGGGTCTAGGAGAGACCCAGTACTTC.

The gene calls are TRBV7-2 and TRBJ2-3, with a weak D call TRBD2 (7 bases). Between the trimmed V and J ends, which lost 4 bases and 8 bases, there was a span of 16 bases. The length of the CDR3 is 14 residues. CDR1 is SGHTA and CDR2 is FQGNSA in the germline V gene. The CDR3 sequence: CASSSGGPRGTQYF. The CDR3 DNA is TGTGCCAGCAGCTCCGGGGGGCCCAGGGGTACGCAGTATTTT.

The rearrangement joins TRBV20-1 to TRBJ1-2; maybe TRBD1 (6 bases). The germline V gene has CDR1 DFQATT and CDR2 SNEGSKA (reference sequence). V gave up 2 bases and J gave up 9 bases, with 13 bases separating them. The CDR3 is 12 amino acids. For the CDR3, the DNA is TGCAGTGCTAGATCATCAGGGGATAGCTACACCTTC. Protein: CSARSSGDSYTF.

There are a few counts of this clonotype. As DNA, the CDR3 is TGTGCCAGCAGTCGGGGGGGAACCTACAATGAGCAGTTCTTC. Translation: CASSRGGTYNEQFF. V is TRBV6-2 or TRBV6-3 and J is TRBJ2-1; TRBD2 matches at 8 bases. From germline, CDR1 is MNHEY and CDR2 SVGEGT. This CDR3 has 14 residues. The J segment lost 2 bases and the V segment lost 5 bases, leaving 2 bases of the junction unmatched.

This clonotype turned up a few times. This chain joins TRBV4-1 and TRBJ2-5; 7 nucleotides align to TRBD2. This CDR3 is built from 16 residues. With V trimmed by 6 bases and J by 1 base, 11 bases remained unmatched. Germline-derived CDR1 and CDR2 are MGHRA and YSYEKL. CDR3 nucleotides: TGCGCCAGCAGTTCGAGACCTCTAGCGGTCCAAGAGACCCAGTACTTC. As protein: CASSSRPLAVQETQYF.

This clonotype was found a few times. The V call is TRBV29-1, the J call TRBJ1-4; D remains unclear. Trimming left V 4 bases short and J 6 bases short, with 6 bases between. Germline V CDR1 and CDR2: SQVTM, ANQGSEA. The CDR3 contains 11 residues. CDR3: CSVARDEKLFF. In nucleotides, the CDR3 is TGCAGCGTTGCCCGGGATGAAAAACTGTTTTTT. The full variable domain, completed using reference TRBV29-1 and TRBJ1-4, is SAVISQKPSRDICQRGTSLTIQCQVDSQVTMMFWYRQQPGQSLTLIATANQGSEATYESGFVIDKFPISRPNLTFSTLTVSNMSPEDSSIYLCSVARDEKLFFGSGTQLSVL.

The chain couples TRBV20-1 to TRBJ2-7, with 8 bases lining up with TRBD2. V gave up 5 bases and J gave up 3 bases; unmatched junction bases: 12. Germline V lookup: CDR1 DFQATT, CDR2 SNEGSKA (reference sequence). The CDR3 is made up of 15 amino acids. The CDR3, as DNA: TGCAGTGCTTCCCCCCTTAGCGGGGACCTCTACGAGCAGTACTTC. Its protein product is CSASPLSGDLYEQYF.

In its sample, this clonotype was seen a few times. One end of the junction does not line up with germline, which may come from a read error. J is TRBJ1-1 and V is TRBV3-1, with 11 bases identical to TRBD1. CDR1 LGHDT and CDR2 YNNKEL come from the germline V gene (reference sequence). The CDR3 covers 16 residues. CDR3 in DNA: TGTACCAGCAGCCTGAGGACAGGGGGCGGGAACACTGAGGCTTTCTTT. Its translation: CTSSLRTGGGNTEAFF.

This sequence joins TRBV6-5 and TRBJ2-1; 7 nucleotides align to TRBD1. Germline V gene sequence: CDR1 MNHEY, CDR2 SVGAGI. V shed 5 bases and J 2 bases; nucleotides not matched to a gene: 6. This CDR3 has 15 residues. CDR3 DNA sequence: TGTGCCAGCAGTACCGGGACAGAGCCCTACAATGAGCAGTTCTTC. Protein: CASSTGTEPYNEQFF.